A single TCR beta chain is shown here with its context. In the authors' workflow: Estimation of nucleated cell counts relied on the amplification of reference gene primers. The assay was immunoSEQ multiplex PCR, and TCRdb's table has in-frame clones only and misses some. V and J calls and clone size are as listed in that table; D and trimming were resolved from the DNA. There are about 140,000 clones in the sample; around 78% occur only once, and more than 1.5% lies in the top ten. The CDR3 consists of 15 residues. The germline V gene has CDR1 SGHNT and CDR2 YYREEE (reference sequence). The V segment lost 3 bases and the J segment 3 bases; nucleotides outside the gene matches: 5. The data stem from a study of blood T cell repertoires in COVID-19. Study at large: Sites across the United States, Italy and Spain contributed samples from acute and convalescent COVID-19.

The origin of this receptor is a woman between 55 and 75 years old with acute or convalescent COVID-19. What was sequenced was peripheral blood. V usage is TRBV5-4 and J usage is TRBJ2-3; TRBD2 agrees at 9 bases. The CDR3 here is CASSSRLAVTDTQYF. CDR3 nucleotide sequence: TGTGCCAGCAGCTCCCGACTAGCGGTTACAGATACGCAGTATTTT. The full variable domain, with the rest looked up from reference TRBV5-4 and TRBJ2-3, is ETGVTQSPTHLIKTRGQQVTLRCSSQSGHNTVSWYQQALGQGPQFIFQYYREEENGRGNFPPRFSGLQFPNYSSELNVNALELDDSALYLCASSSRLAVTDTQYFGPGTRLTVL.